The present entry profiles one T cell receptor beta chain with its context. Its antigen is still unknown. This record belongs to a study of beta chain features in type 1 diabetes. Study-level information: Patients shared similar age, gender and cell yields with healthy donors. Examination of sorted cells across all samples involved more than 100,000,000 cells. Study-level points and caveats: When Type 1 diabetes patients were examined, their TCRB CDR3s proved moderately but significantly shorter in all four CD4+ subsets.

Reverse transcription of all isolated RNA meant that expressed TCRB transcripts were sequenced. TCRdb keeps only in-frame clones here, not all; method: immunoSEQ multiplex PCR. Seen here are 200,000 to 300,000 clones, roughly 21% observed once, and the top ten hold less than 0.03%. This CDR3 has 12 residues. CDR1 is MDHEN and CDR2 is SYDVKM in the germline V gene. The V gene lost 4 bases and the J gene lost 6 bases, with 8 bases spanning the gap. By way of CD45RO/CCR7/CD25/CD127/CD95/CD27, the CD4+ regulatory, stem cell-like memory, central memory and naive cells were sorted. The authors obtained over 95% purity in all sorted populations.

The chain uses TRBV28 and TRBJ2-3; no clear D gene. The TCR originated in a woman aged 40 to 50 with type 1 diabetes. The sequenced sample consisted of naive CD4+ T cells from blood. The CDR3 region has the DNA TGTGCCAGCAGTTCCCAGACTGATACGCAGTATTTT. This encodes CASSSQTDTQYF.